These T cell receptor beta chains were read from a single sample in a study of blood T cell repertoires in COVID-19. Using immunoSEQ multiplex PCR, the repertoire was profiled, and TCRdb retains in-frame clones only, with some absent. There are about 300,000 clones in the sample; more than 75% occur only once, and approximately 4.1% lies in the top ten. Material for sequencing was PBMCs or T cells enriched from blood (not recorded which). All receptors come from a man aged 30 to 39 who had recovered from COVID-19. The CDR3 runs from the conserved cysteine through the conserved F or W. A D gene is named only where the DNA matches it firmly. Clone size, where shown, is once, few, many, or a class for clones that have expanded.

>TRBV11-2|.|16|TRBD1|TRBJ2-7
TGTGCCAGTGGGATCATTGGACAGGGGAGGTCGGACGAGCAGTACTTC
CASGIIGQGRSDEQYF
>TRBV30|.|14|TRBD1|TRBJ1-2
TGTGCCTGGAGCCCGGGACAGGGAGTACGGGGCTACACCTTC
CAWSPGQGVRGYTF
>TRBV2|.|13|TRBD1|TRBJ1-2
TGTGCCAGCAGTCTCCGGGACAGCTATGGCTACACCTTC
CASSLRDSYGYTF
>TRBV6-1|.|15|TRBD1|TRBJ2-2
TGTGCCAGCAGTGATCAGGGGGCGAACACCGGGGAGCTGTTTTTT
CASSDQGANTGELFF
>TRBV5-4|.|16|.|TRBJ1-2
TGTGCCAGCAGCTCGACAGTTCGGGGGACTCTTCGCGGCTACACCTTC
CASSSTVRGTLRGYTF
>TRBV28|.|11|.|TRBJ1-1
TGTGCCAGCAGTCGGAACACTGAAGCTTTCTTT
CASSRNTEAFF
>TRBV19|.|16|.|TRBJ1-2
TGTGCCAGTACCCCCGCGGACATGGTTCGTAACTATGGCTACACCTTC
CASTPADMVRNYGYTF
>TRBV3-1/TRBV3-2|.|12|TRBD1|TRBJ2-2
TGTGCCAGCAGCCCCGGACAGGGGGTGGTGTTTTTT
CASSPGQGVVFF
>TRBV15|medium-sized|15|.|TRBJ2-7
TGTGCCACCGCAGAGAGTAGCGCCCCATCCTACGAGCAGTACTTC
CATAESSAPSYEQYF
>TRBV4-1|.|18|TRBD2|TRBJ2-4
TGCGCCAGCAGCCAAGGAGTCGGGCGGGGGGCCTACAAAAACATTCAGTACTTC
CASSQGVGRGAYKNIQYF
>TRBV24-1|.|14|.|TRBJ2-5
TGTGCCACCAGTGTGACAGGATCACAAGAGACCCAGTACTTC
CATSVTGSQETQYF
>TRBV7-6|medium-sized|13|.|TRBJ2-1
TGTGCCAGCAGTCAGGGGTCCTACAATGAGCAGTTCTTC
CASSQGSYNEQFF
>TRBV24-1|.|14|.|TRBJ2-1
TGTGCCACCACCCCTGGGGGGGCGGGAAATGAGCAGTTCTTC
CATTPGGAGNEQFF
>TRBV18|.|16|TRBD2|TRBJ2-2
TGTGCCAGCTCTACCCTAGCGGGAGCGGACACCGGGGAGCTGTTTTTT
CASSTLAGADTGELFF
>TRBV28|.|16|TRBD1|TRBJ2-3
TGTGCCAGCAGTTTCCTGGACAGGGGGTTAACAGATACGCAGTATTTT
CASSFLDRGLTDTQYF
>TRBV6-5|.|15|TRBD1|TRBJ1-2
TGTGCCAGCAGATTCGGACAGGGGACGACTGGTGGCTACACCTTC
CASRFGQGTTGGYTF
>TRBV15|few|19|TRBD1|TRBJ1-1
TGTGCCACCAGCAGAGATCTGAGAGGACAGGGGCTTACGAACACTGAAGCTTTCTTT
CATSRDLRGQGLTNTEAFF
>TRBV7-9|.|14|.|TRBJ2-7
TGTGCCAGCAGCTCCGGGTCGAGCTCCTACGAGCAGTACTTC
CASSSGSSSYEQYF
>TRBV3-1/TRBV3-2|.|15|TRBD1|TRBJ1-2
TGTGCCAGCAGCCAATGGCAGGGGGGAGATAGGAGCTACACCTTC
CASSQWQGGDRSYTF
>TRBV24-1|.|15|.|TRBJ1-4
TGTGCCACCAGTGACCCGGACAGCTACAATGAAAAACTGTTTTTT
CATSDPDSYNEKLFF
>TRBV28|few|13|.|TRBJ1-5
TGTGCCAGCAGTTTGGGAGGGATTAAGCCCCAGCATTTT
CASSLGGIKPQHF
>TRBV19|.|12|.|TRBJ2-1
TGTGCCAGTAGTTCCCGTTCGGGTGAGCAGTTCTTC
CASSSRSGEQFF
>TRBV29-1|.|13|.|TRBJ1-5
TGCAGCGTCCCAGACAGACTTAATCAGCCCCAGCATTTT
CSVPDRLNQPQHF
>TRBV30|.|17|.|TRBJ1-3
TGTGCCTGGGCGGGGGGCGCAGGCCCTGCGTCTGGAAACACCATATATTTT
CAWAGGAGPASGNTIYF
>TRBV15|.|15|TRBD1|TRBJ2-7
TGTGCCACCAGCAGAGGACAGGGTAACTCCTACGAGCAGTACTTC
CATSRGQGNSYEQYF
>TRBV10-1|.|15|.|TRBJ2-1
TGCGCCAGCAGTGATTCCGCGAGCTCCTACAATGAGCAGTTCTTC
CASSDSASSYNEQFF
>TRBV9|.|15|.|TRBJ1-2
TGTGCCAGCAGCGTAGGGTACAGCTCTAACTATGGCTACACCTTC
CASSVGYSSNYGYTF
>TRBV4-2|.|15|TRBD2|TRBJ2-7
TGTGCCAGCAGCCAAGATTCAGCGGGGGCCTACGAGCAGTACTTC
CASSQDSAGAYEQYF
>TRBV7-8|.|16|.|TRBJ1-3
TGTGCCAGCAGCCAACGAAGATGGGAGCCGGCGAACACCATATATTTT
CASSQRRWEPANTIYF
>TRBV9|.|15|TRBD1|TRBJ1-1
TGTGCCAGCAGCTTAAGGACAGGGTGGAGCACTGAAGCTTTCTTT
CASSLRTGWSTEAFF
>TRBV2|.|16|.|TRBJ1-6
TGTGCCAGCAGCCCCCCGGGACACAGGAATAATTCACCCCTCCACTTT
CASSPPGHRNNSPLHF
>TRBV19|.|13|TRBD2|TRBJ2-7
TGTGCCAGTAGTATACCGGGAGGCCGAGAGCAGTACTTC
CASSIPGGREQYF
>TRBV24-1|.|15|TRBD1|TRBJ2-1
TGTGCCACCAGTGCACTTGGACAGGGTGCAAATGAGCAGTTCTTC
CATSALGQGANEQFF
>TRBV7-2|.|15|.|TRBJ1-3
TGTGCCAGCAGCTTAGTTGGGGGGGTGGGAAACACCATATATTTT
CASSLVGGVGNTIYF
>TRBV7-2|.|15|TRBD2|TRBJ2-7
TGTGCCAGCAGCCCCTTAGCGGGGGCCGACTACGAGCAGTACTTC
CASSPLAGADYEQYF
>TRBV24-1|.|17|.|TRBJ2-3
TGTGCCACCAGCGAACCTCAGGGATACGGGCAGCCAGATACGCAGTATTTT
CATSEPQGYGQPDTQYF
>TRBV7-2|.|12|TRBD2|TRBJ2-1
TGTGCCAGCAGTCGACTAGCACCTGAGCAGTTCTTC
CASSRLAPEQFF
>TRBV3-1/TRBV3-2|.|15|.|TRBJ2-2
TGTGCCAGCAGCCCGGGGGACCGTGCCGCCGGGGAGCTGTTTTTT
CASSPGDRAAGELFF
>TRBV30|.|15|TRBD1|TRBJ1-1
TGTGCCTGGGAAGGGACAGGCAAAATGAACACTGAAGCTTTCTTT
CAWEGTGKMNTEAFF
>TRBV5-1|.|17|.|TRBJ1-5
TGCGCCAGCAGCTTGGACGGTCCCCCTCTTAGCAATCAGCCCCAGCATTTT
CASSLDGPPLSNQPQHF
>TRBV14|.|14|.|TRBJ1-2
TGTGCCAGCAGCCACAGACAGGCGACGGCTGGCTACACCTTC
CASSHRQATAGYTF
>TRBV19|.|17|.|TRBJ2-7
TGTGCCAGTAGTATTAACTACGGCGGGGTGATCCCCTACGAGCAGTACTTC
CASSINYGGVIPYEQYF